One and the same sample provided the 3 T cell receptor beta chains below, sequenced in a study of shared clonotypes between healthy human individuals. It was CD45RO-negative cells, positively selected for CCR7, that made up naive CD8 cells, with terminally differentiated effector memory CD45RA+ cells excluded. Profiled with immunoSEQ multiplex PCR; TCRdb holds only in-frame clones, not every one. The table lists more than 2 million clones, 90% to 95% of them singletons. Sequenced: naive CD8+ T cells from PBMCs. These TCRs come from a man between 18 and 29 years old in good health. Some clones in this sample may be carry-over from other donors' samples.

The chain couples TRBV13 to TRBJ2-1; D ambiguous. The CDR3 contains 13 residues. The germline gives CDR1 PRHDT, CDR2 FYEKMQ (reference sequence). V lost 0 bases, J lost 8 bases, and 8 bases lay in between. CDR3 coding DNA: TGTGCCAGCAGCTTAGGATTCCCGCATGAGCAGTTCTTC. It is translated as CASSLGFPHEQFF.

The chain joins TRBV7-3 to TRBJ2-1; D is perhaps TRBD2 (6 bases). The CDR3 extends over 15 amino acids. Between the trimmed V and J ends, which lost 0 bases and 4 bases, there was a span of 10 bases. The germline V gene has CDR1 SGHTA and CDR2 FQGTGA. CDR3 amino acids: CASSLTGGRYNEQFF. The CDR3 DNA sequence: TGTGCCAGCAGCTTAACGGGAGGCCGGTACAATGAGCAGTTCTTC.

The chain combines TRBV14 with TRBJ2-5, with D possibly TRBD1 on 6 matching bases. CDR1 SGHDN and CDR2 FVKESK come from the germline V gene. V lost 4 bases and J 2 bases, leaving 11 bases between the germline ends. The CDR3 has 14 amino acids. Written as DNA, the CDR3 is TGTGCCAGCAGCCGATCGGACAGTCAAGAGACCCAGTACTTC. Translated, it gives CASSRSDSQETQYF.